This TCR beta chain was profiled in a study of blood T cell repertoires in COVID-19. Study overall: T cells, B-cell-depleted T cells, or PBMCs provided the cDNA or gDNA that served as material.

The length of the CDR3 is 13 residues. V lost 6 bases and J lost 5; bases outside the gene matches: 4. The table came from immunoSEQ multiplex PCR; TCRdb's copy has only in-frame clones and leaves some out. The sample yields 100,000 or so clones, around 84% seen once. This chain links TRBV12-3 or TRBV12-4 with TRBJ1-1; TRBD1 agrees at 9 bases. This clonotype was sampled from a man between 65 and 85 years old with active or convalescent COVID-19. The source material was peripheral blood. CDR3 residues: CASSGTGRTEAFF. CDR3 DNA sequence: TGTGCCAGCAGCGGGACAGGGAGAACTGAAGCTTTCTTT.